These T cell receptor beta chains were read from a single sample in a study of regulatory T cells in long-lasting Graves disease. TCRdb independently ran MiXCR on the multiplex PCR reads; one entry per CDR3 protein. Seen here are some 350,000 distinct CDR3 sequences, about a sixth observed once, and the top ten hold around 20%. The data also belong to a second study, concerning T cells in Graves' hyperthyroidism and ophthalmopathy.

Sequencing was performed on peripheral blood mononuclear cells (PBMCs), taken at new diagnosis, from a patient treated with antithyroid drugs. Receptors were obtained from a woman between 18 and 29 years old with Graves disease. CDR3s include the opening cysteine and the closing phenylalanine or tryptophan. The D gene is left open where the match is weak. Clone size is not always given. Where it is, it says once, few, many or a class for expanded clones.

j_call | v_call | clone_size | d_call | cdr3_nt | cdr3_aa
TRBJ1-1 | TRBV18 | many | - | TGTGCCAGCTCACCGGGGGTTGTGAACACTGAAGCTTTCTTT | CASSPGVVNTEAFF
TRBJ2-1 | TRBV6-2/TRBV6-3 | few | - | TGTGCCAGCAGTGTTCCGACTCGTTTTAGTGAGCAGTTCTTC | CASSVPTRFSEQFF
TRBJ2-7 | TRBV7-9 | few | - | TGTGCCAGCAGCAATTTCACCGAGCGGACACTGACCTACGAGCAGTACTTC | CASSNFTERTLTYEQYF
TRBJ1-4 | TRBV9 | - | - | TGTGCCAGCAGCGAGGGACCTGGGTCCCATGAAAAACTGTTTTTT | CASSEGPGSHEKLFF
TRBJ2-5 | TRBV5-1 | many | TRBD2 | TGCGCCAGCAGAAACGGACTAGCGGGGCTCCAAGAGACCCAGTACTTC | CASRNGLAGLQETQYF
TRBJ2-7 | TRBV28 | many | - | TGTGCCAGCAGTGTCCCCCGGCGGGGACACCTGAGGGGGCTCTACGAGCAGTACTTC | CASSVPRRGHLRGLYEQYF
TRBJ2-2 | TRBV11-2 | many | TRBD2 | TGTGCCAGCAGCCCTGGGACTAGCGGGACCGGGGAGCTGTTTTTT | CASSPGTSGTGELFF
TRBJ1-1 | TRBV20-1 | many | - | TGCAGTGCTCGGAGGGGCAGATCCAACACTGAAGCTTTCTTT | CSARRGRSNTEAFF
TRBJ2-3 | TRBV29-1 | many | - | TGCAGCGTTGTTCGGGGCACAGATACGCAGTATTTT | CSVVRGTDTQYF
TRBJ2-2 | TRBV20-1 | - | - | TGCAGTGCTAGAGGACCCCAATTAGGCGGGGAGCTGTTTTTT | CSARGPQLGGELFF
TRBJ2-5 | TRBV2 | many | - | TGTGCCAGCAGCGTGGCCGGGGAGACCCAGTACTTC | CASSVAGETQYF
TRBJ2-1 | TRBV5-4 | few | - | TGTGCCAGCAGCTTGGCCGTCTCTACCAAAAATGAGCAGTTCTTC | CASSLAVSTKNEQFF
TRBJ1-5 | TRBV2 | many | TRBD1 | TGTGCCAGTCGTGGACAGGGGATTCTTAATCAGCCCCAGCATTTT | CASRGQGILNQPQHF
TRBJ2-7 | TRBV20-1 | many | - | TGCAGTGCTAGTTCCGGGGGAGACAACTACGAGCAGTACTTC | CSASSGGDNYEQYF
TRBJ1-2 | TRBV28 | - | - | TGTGCCAGCAGTTGGTTGGACTATGGCTACACCTTC | CASSWLDYGYTF
TRBJ2-1 | TRBV7-9 | many | TRBD2 | TGTGCCAGCAGCTCCTCGTGGACTAGAGACAATGAGCAGTTCTTC | CASSSSWTRDNEQFF
TRBJ2-3 | TRBV7-6 | many | - | TGTGCCAGCAGCTCCTCGTTCCGCGCTTCCACAGATACGCAGTATTTT | CASSSSFRASTDTQYF
TRBJ1-3 | TRBV9 | - | - | TGTGCCAGCAGCGTAGAGGCAGGGGGAAACACCATATATTTT | CASSVEAGGNTIYF
TRBJ1-2 | TRBV20-1 | many | - | TGCAGTGCTAGTGGGGGGGGGATTTTTGACACCTTC | CSASGGGIFDTF
TRBJ2-1 | TRBV19 | few | TRBD2 | TGTGCCAGTAGTATCTCTCGCCCGGGACTAGTGTTCTTC | CASSISRPGLVFF
TRBJ2-7 | TRBV7-8 | many | - | TGTGCCAGCAGCCCACATCCAGGGACCCCCTACGAGCAGTACTTC | CASSPHPGTPYEQYF
TRBJ2-1 | TRBV3-1 | - | - | TGTGCCAGCGGCGAAGAGTATGGGGGGTTCTACAATGAGCAGTTCTTC | CASGEEYGGFYNEQFF